The T cell receptor (beta chain) described here comes from a study of T cell responses to AZD1222 COVID-19 vaccine. The study, taken as a whole, reports: Donors, mostly white British, included more females; clonal diversity was possibly underestimated.

Measured with immunoSEQ multiplex PCR; TCRdb has only the in-frame clones, and not every one. In the table there are about 130,000 clones, 86% of which are singletons. The CDR3 length is 15 residues. With 2 bases clipped from V and 7 bases from J, the junction kept 11 bases outside the gene matches. Per the germline V gene, CDR1 is GTSNPN and CDR2 is SVGIG (reference sequence). Comments on this clone: Its specificity is not known.

This sequence was found in an adult in good health. The chain has TRBV30 and TRBJ2-3; 8 bases are a match to TRBD2. The sample consisted of peripheral blood, taken on day 0 of AZD1222 vaccination. CDR3 bases: TGTGCCTGGAGTTTTGCGGGAGGACGGTACAATACGCAGTATTTT. Protein product: CAWSFAGGRYNTQYF.